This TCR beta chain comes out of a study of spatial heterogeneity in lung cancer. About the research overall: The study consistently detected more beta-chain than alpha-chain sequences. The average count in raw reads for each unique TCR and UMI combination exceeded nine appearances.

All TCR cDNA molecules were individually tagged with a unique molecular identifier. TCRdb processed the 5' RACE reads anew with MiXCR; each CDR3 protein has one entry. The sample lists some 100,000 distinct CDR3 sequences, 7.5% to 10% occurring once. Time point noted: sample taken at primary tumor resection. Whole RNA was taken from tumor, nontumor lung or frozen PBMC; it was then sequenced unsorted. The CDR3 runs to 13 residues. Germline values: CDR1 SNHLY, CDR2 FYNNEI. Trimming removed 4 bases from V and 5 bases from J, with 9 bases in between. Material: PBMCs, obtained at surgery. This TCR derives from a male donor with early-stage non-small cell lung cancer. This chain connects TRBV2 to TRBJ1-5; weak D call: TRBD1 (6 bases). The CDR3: CASSAWGHQPQHF. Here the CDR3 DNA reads TGTGCCAGCAGTGCCTGGGGGCATCAGCCCCAGCATTTT.